This is a list of T cell receptor beta chains from one sample in a study of cytomegalovirus exposure and HLA in healthy donors. The table came from immunoSEQ multiplex PCR; TCRdb's copy has only in-frame clones and leaves some out. The sample has around 150,000 clones, 75% to 85% seen once; the top ten hold around 14%. Sequencing input: PBMCs. The source of these receptors is a woman between 45 and 60 years old in good health and CMV-seronegative. Each CDR3 is given with its conserved first and last residue. D genes are given only for firm matches. Where a row states a size, it is once, few, many or the class of an expanded clone; other rows omit it.

>TRBJ2-5|.|TRBV28|.|13
TGTGCCAGCAGTCGCGGGCCCGCGGGGACCCAGTACTTC
CASSRGPAGTQYF
>TRBJ2-1|.|TRBV7-7|.|14
TGTGCCAGCAGCTTAGCGGTTACCGGAGGTGAGCAGTTCTTC
CASSLAVTGGEQFF
>TRBJ2-2|once|TRBV7-9|TRBD1|15
TGTGCCAGCAGCCGGACAGGGGGGGACACCGGGGAGCTGTTTTTT
CASSRTGGDTGELFF
>TRBJ2-1|.|TRBV28|.|16
TGTGCCAGCAGTTTAGGAACAGGGAGCTCCTACAATGAGCAGTTCTTC
CASSLGTGSSYNEQFF
>TRBJ2-1|.|TRBV7-3|TRBD1|17
TGTGCCAGCAGCTTAAGGTCGGAGCAGGGGGACGGCGGTGAGCAGTTCTTC
CASSLRSEQGDGGEQFF
>TRBJ1-5|.|TRBV6-6|TRBD1|15
TGTGCCAGCAGTTACGTGGGACAGGGCGAACAGCCCCAGCATTTT
CASSYVGQGEQPQHF
>TRBJ2-1|.|TRBV10-1|TRBD2|13
TGCGCCAGTCGAGCGGGAGTGGGGAATGAGCAGTTCTTC
CASRAGVGNEQFF
>TRBJ2-3|.|TRBV19|TRBD2|15
TGTGCCAGTGGCCCCGGGGGGGGAAGCACAGATACGCAGTATTTT
CASGPGGGSTDTQYF
>TRBJ1-4|.|TRBV13|TRBD1|18
TGTGCCAGCAGCCCCCGGGGGACAGGGGGCTTTACTAATGAAAAACTGTTTTTT
CASSPRGTGGFTNEKLFF
>TRBJ2-5|few|TRBV9|.|14
TGTGCCAGCAGCTCAGGGACAAACCAAGAGACCCAGTACTTC
CASSSGTNQETQYF
>TRBJ1-4|.|TRBV6-1|.|15
TGTGCCAGCAGTGAGTATATGGGGGCCTCCGAAAAACTGTTTTTT
CASSEYMGASEKLFF
>TRBJ1-1|.|TRBV6-1|.|13
TGTGCCAGCAGTGTACACGAGAACACTGAAGCTTTCTTT
CASSVHENTEAFF
>TRBJ2-7|.|TRBV5-6|.|14
TGTGCCAGCAGCTTGGTAGCGGCCGCCTACGAGCAGTACTTC
CASSLVAAAYEQYF
>TRBJ1-5|.|TRBV5-1|TRBD1|15
TGCGCCAGCAGCTTGGATGGGACAGGGCCGCAGCCCCAGCATTTT
CASSLDGTGPQPQHF
>TRBJ1-1|.|TRBV15|.|17
TGTGCCACCAGCAGAAAACGAGGAGGTCCCATGAACACTGAAGCTTTCTTT
CATSRKRGGPMNTEAFF
>TRBJ2-2|.|TRBV5-6|.|15
TGTGCCAGCAACTTACAGGGAAAGGGGACCGGGGAGCTGTTTTTT
CASNLQGKGTGELFF
>TRBJ1-4|once|TRBV5-8|TRBD1|17
TGTGCCAGCAGCATGGGGGGACAGGGACCAGCTAATGAAAAACTGTTTTTT
CASSMGGQGPANEKLFF
>TRBJ2-1|.|TRBV9|.|15
TGTGCCAGCAGCGTAGGGGTAGCGATTGACAATGAGCAGTTCTTC
CASSVGVAIDNEQFF
>TRBJ1-6|.|TRBV4-2|TRBD1|18
TGTGCCAGCAGCCAAGATCAGTACGGGACAGATTATAATTCACCCCTCCACTTT
CASSQDQYGTDYNSPLHF
>TRBJ1-4|.|TRBV7-9|.|17
TGTTCCAGCAGCTTAAAGGCCTGGACTGCGGGGAGAGAAAAACTGTTTTTT
CSSSLKAWTAGREKLFF
>TRBJ2-5|once|TRBV5-6|TRBD2|17
TGTGCCAGCAGCCCTCCCGGGACTAGCGGGGGCCAAGAGACCCAGTACTTC
CASSPPGTSGGQETQYF
>TRBJ2-2|once|TRBV7-2|.|13
TGTGCCAGCAGCCCGGGACTGTCCGGGGAGCTGTTTTTT
CASSPGLSGELFF